Detailed here is one T cell receptor beta chain. This record comes from a study of vaccination and CD4 T cells after COVID-19. As for the study in general: Two Hispanic individuals were among six male and four female convalescent patients.

TCRdb fed the PCR reads into MiXCR, producing one record per CDR3 protein. The table shows some 25,000 distinct CDR3 sequences, with 45% to 55% occurring only once. CDR1 is GTSNPN and CDR2 is SVGIG in the germline V gene (reference sequence). Trimming pared 3 bases from V and 0 bases from J, leaving 6 bases between. The CDR3 length is 13 residues. The V and J genes are TRBV30 and TRBJ1-5; no reliable D call. Sample: CD4+ T cells from blood, taken before SARS-CoV-2 vaccination. This TCR was sampled from a human donor who had recovered from COVID-19. The CDR3 bases are TGTGCCTGGAGCGACGATAGCAATCAGCCCCAGCATTTT. It yields the protein CAWSDDSNQPQHF.